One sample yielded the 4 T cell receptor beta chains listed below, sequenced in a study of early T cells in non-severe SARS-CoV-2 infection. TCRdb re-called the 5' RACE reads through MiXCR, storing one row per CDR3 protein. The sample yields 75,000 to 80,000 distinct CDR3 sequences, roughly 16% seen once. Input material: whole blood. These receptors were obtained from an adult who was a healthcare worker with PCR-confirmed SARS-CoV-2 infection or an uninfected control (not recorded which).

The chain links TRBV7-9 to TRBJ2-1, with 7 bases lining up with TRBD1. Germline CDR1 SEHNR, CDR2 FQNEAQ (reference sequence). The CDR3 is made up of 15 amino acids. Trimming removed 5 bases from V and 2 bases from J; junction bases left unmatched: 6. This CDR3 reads CASSPPGTAYNEQFF. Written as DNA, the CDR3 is TGTGCCAGCAGCCCCCCCGGGACAGCCTACAATGAGCAGTTCTTC.

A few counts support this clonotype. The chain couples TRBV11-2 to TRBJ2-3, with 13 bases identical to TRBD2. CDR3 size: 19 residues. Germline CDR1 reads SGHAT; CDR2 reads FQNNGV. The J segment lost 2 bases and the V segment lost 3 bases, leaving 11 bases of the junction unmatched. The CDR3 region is CASSLQPFGTSGITDTQYF. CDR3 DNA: TGTGCCAGCAGCTTGCAACCATTTGGGACTAGCGGGATCACAGATACGCAGTATTTT.

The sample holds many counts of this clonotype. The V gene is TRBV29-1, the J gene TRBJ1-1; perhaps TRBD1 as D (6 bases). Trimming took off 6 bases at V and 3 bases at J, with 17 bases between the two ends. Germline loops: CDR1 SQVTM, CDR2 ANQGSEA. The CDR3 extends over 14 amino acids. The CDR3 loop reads CSVGGGAQDTEAFF. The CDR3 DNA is TGCAGCGTCGGAGGGGGGGCGCAGGACACTGAAGCTTTCTTT.

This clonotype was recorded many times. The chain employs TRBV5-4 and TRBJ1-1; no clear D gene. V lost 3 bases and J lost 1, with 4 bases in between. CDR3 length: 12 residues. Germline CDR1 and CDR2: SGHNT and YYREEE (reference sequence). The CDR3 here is CASSWGNTEAFF. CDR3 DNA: TGTGCCAGCAGCTGGGGGAACACTGAAGCTTTCTTT.